The sequence of this T cell receptor beta chain was determined in a study of blood T cell repertoires in COVID-19. Study-wide context: Some COVID-19 samples were acute and others convalescent; all came from the United States, Italy and Spain. The cDNA or gDNA used as material had been derived from T cells, B-cell-depleted T cells, or PBMCs.

Per the study methods: From reference gene primer amplification, estimates of nucleated cell counts were derived. Some clones are missing from TCRdb's copy, which holds only in-frame ones; the method was immunoSEQ multiplex PCR. That table supplies the V and J calls and clone size; D and trimming were determined from the DNA. The table has fewer than 180,000 clones, roughly 80% seen once. The CDR3 loop spans 18 amino acids. In germline, CDR1 is KGHDR, CDR2 SFDVKD. Trimming took 4 bases from V and 1 from J; bases not matched to a gene: 5. The sequencing sample was made of peripheral blood. The gene calls are TRBV24-1 and TRBJ2-1, with 14 positions matching TRBD2. This sequence originates from a man between 65 and 85 years old with acute or convalescent COVID-19. The CDR3 coding sequence is TGTGCCACCAGTGAGGGACTAGCGGGGGACGAATCCTACAATGAGCAGTTCTTC. This codes for CATSEGLAGDESYNEQFF.